The 7 T cell receptor beta chains given below trace back to one sample, sequenced in a study of HIV-infected patients and healthy controls. In TCRdb, the 5' RACE reads were re-called with MiXCR into one record per CDR3 protein. The data hold around 18,000 distinct CDR3 sequences, with about 15% observed a single time. Material: CD8+ T cells from blood. The receptors shown here come from a human donor in good health.

Many counts were recorded for this clonotype. This rearrangement joins TRBV24-1 to TRBJ1-2; the D is unclear. The CDR3 is made up of 15 amino acids. With 4 bases removed from V and 3 bases from J, the gap between germline ends came to 14 bases. Germline CDR1 KGHDR, CDR2 SFDVKD. The CDR3 DNA reads TGTGCCACCAGTGAAGCCGGACGGGATGACTATGGCTACACCTTC. Its protein product is CATSEAGRDDYGYTF.

This clonotype was observed many times. This rearrangement joins TRBV4-2 to TRBJ2-2; 7 nucleotides match TRBD1. CDR1 is LGHNA, CDR2 YNFKEQ, per germline. V lost 0 bases and J lost 6; bases outside the gene matches: 7. The CDR3 is made up of 16 amino acids. The CDR3 DNA is TGTGCCAGCAGCCAAGATCACAGGGGAAGCGCCGGGGAGCTGTTTTTT. The encoded protein is CASSQDHRGSAGELFF.

The chain recombines TRBV30 with TRBJ1-1, with D tentatively TRBD1 (5 bases). The CDR3 contains 16 residues. V was trimmed by 5 bases and J by 3 bases, leaving 22 bases between them. Germline V gene data show CDR1 as GTSNPN and CDR2 as SVGIG (reference sequence). CDR3 in amino acids: CAWHATPGWGDTEAFF. The CDR3 DNA is TGTGCCTGGCATGCCACCCCGGGGTGGGGGGACACTGAAGCTTTCTTT.

This clonotype was picked up many times. CDR3 protein: CSALALGEGNQPQHF. CDR3 nucleotide sequence: TGCAGTGCTCTAGCCTTAGGCGAGGGCAATCAGCCCCAGCATTTT. This chain joins TRBV20-1 and TRBJ1-5; D is unclear. The V end lost 5 bases, the J end lost 2 bases, and 16 bases lay between the germline ends. Germline V gene lookup returns CDR1 DFQATT and CDR2 SNEGSKA (reference sequence). The CDR3 sequence is 15 residues long.

There are many counts of this clonotype. The J gene is TRBJ1-2, the V gene TRBV6-2 or TRBV6-3, with D unclear. Trimming stripped 6 bases from V and 3 bases from J, with 11 bases between. Germline lookup yields CDR1 MNHEY and CDR2 SVGEGT. The CDR3 has 13 amino acids. The CDR3 here is CASRREQHYGYTF. The CDR3 DNA reads as TGTGCCAGCAGACGCGAACAGCACTATGGCTACACCTTC.

In this sample, this clonotype turned up many times. The gene calls are TRBV2 and TRBJ2-5; D is unclear. Trimming removed 3 bases at V and 11 bases at J, with 10 bases between. The CDR3 runs 11 residues. Germline V gene data show CDR1 as SNHLY and CDR2 as FYNNEI. This chain's CDR3 is CASSDKPSQYF. The CDR3 coding sequence is TGTGCCAGCAGTGACAAGCCCTCTCAGTACTTC.

This clonotype was seen ten or more times. The chain uses TRBV11-2 and TRBJ1-6; TRBD1 is a possible D gene (5 bases). Germline V gene data show CDR1 as SGHAT and CDR2 as FQNNGV. Trimming removed 5 bases from V and 10 bases from J, with 18 bases in between. CDR3 length equals 15 residues. This CDR3 reads CASSPSPSGGSPLHF. The CDR3 DNA is TGTGCCAGCAGCCCCAGCCCTTCCGGGGGGTCACCCCTCCACTTT.